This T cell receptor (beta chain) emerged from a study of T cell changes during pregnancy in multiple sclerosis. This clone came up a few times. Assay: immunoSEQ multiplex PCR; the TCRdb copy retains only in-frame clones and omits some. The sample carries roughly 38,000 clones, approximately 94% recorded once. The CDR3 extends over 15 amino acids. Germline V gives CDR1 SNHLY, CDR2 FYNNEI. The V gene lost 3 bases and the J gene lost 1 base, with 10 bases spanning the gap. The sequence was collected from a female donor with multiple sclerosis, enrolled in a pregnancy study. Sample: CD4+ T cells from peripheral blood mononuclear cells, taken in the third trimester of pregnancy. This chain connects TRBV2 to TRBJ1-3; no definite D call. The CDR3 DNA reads TGTGCCAGCAGTGAGTTAGAGATGTCTGGAAACACCATATATTTT. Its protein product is CASSELEMSGNTIYF.